The text below deals with one TCR beta chain. The target antigen is unknown. This record comes from a study of radiation and T cells in renal cell carcinoma. Study at large: Nephrectomy followed 15 Gy stereotactic body radiation by 4 weeks. Findings and limits, study-wide: Pretreatment tumor biopsies were lacking, so baseline clonotypes are unknown.

Time point in this sample: blood 2 weeks post-SBRT. Regarding treatment: 15 Gy SBRT to primary tumor, nephrectomy 4 weeks later. The CDR3 runs to 14 residues. The germline CDR1 and CDR2 sequences are SGHRS and YFSETQ. V lost 1 base and J lost 0, with 8 bases in between. Data came from immunoSEQ multiplex PCR; TCRdb stores just in-frame clones and leaves some out. The data contain some 75,000 clones, around 76% of them singletons. This sequence originates from a man between 60 and 75 years old with renal cell carcinoma. V usage is TRBV5-1 and J usage is TRBJ2-7; D gene ambiguous. The input for sequencing was blood, taken from a patient whose treatment included radiotherapy and nephrectomy. CDR3 loop: CASSLTRSSYEQYF. The DNA of the CDR3 is TGCGCCAGCAGCTTGACCAGGTCCTCCTACGAGCAGTACTTC.